This T cell receptor beta chain appears in the sequencing data of a study of blood T cell repertoires in COVID-19. Study overall: Samples taken during acute and convalescent COVID-19 were collected in the United States, Italy and Spain. PBMCs, B-cell-depleted T cells, or T cells were the source of the cDNA or gDNA that made up the material.

V dropped 4 bases and J dropped 7 bases, with 11 bases sitting between them. The germline V gene encodes CDR1 KGHSH and CDR2 LQKENI. CDR3 length: 14 residues. As processed by the authors: Scientists estimated how many nucleated cells there were by amplifying reference gene primers. Only in-frame clones appear in the TCRdb table, and some are missing; sequencing was by immunoSEQ multiplex PCR. From that table come the V and J calls and clone size; the DNA was used to work out D and trimming. The sample includes about 120,000 clones, about 79% seen only once; the top ten take under 3%. The receptor's source is a man between 65 and 85 years old with acute or convalescent COVID-19. The genes are TRBV18 and TRBJ1-6; D may be TRBD1 (5 bases). The sequenced sample consisted of peripheral blood. DNA of the CDR3: TGTGCCAGCTCACTCCGGGACTTAAATTCACCCCTCCACTTT. The encoded protein is CASSLRDLNSPLHF. The whole variable domain, filled in from reference TRBV18 and TRBJ1-6, reads NAGVMQNPRHLVRRRGQEARLRCSPMKGHSHVYWYRQLPEEGLKFMVYLQKENIIDESGMPKERFSAEFPKEGPSILRIQQVVRGDSAAYFCASSLRDLNSPLHFGNGTRLTVT.